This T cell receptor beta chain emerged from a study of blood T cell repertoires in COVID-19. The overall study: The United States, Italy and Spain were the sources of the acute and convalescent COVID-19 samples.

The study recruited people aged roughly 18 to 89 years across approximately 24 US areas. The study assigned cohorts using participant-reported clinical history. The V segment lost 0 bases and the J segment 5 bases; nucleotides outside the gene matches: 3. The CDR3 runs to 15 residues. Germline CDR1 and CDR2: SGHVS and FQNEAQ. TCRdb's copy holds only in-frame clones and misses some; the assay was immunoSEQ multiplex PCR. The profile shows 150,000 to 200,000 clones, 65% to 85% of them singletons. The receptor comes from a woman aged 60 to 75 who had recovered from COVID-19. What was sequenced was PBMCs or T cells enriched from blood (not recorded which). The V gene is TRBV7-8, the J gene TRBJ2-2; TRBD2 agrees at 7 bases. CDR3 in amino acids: CASSLAGGSTGELFF. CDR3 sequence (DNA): TGTGCCAGCAGCTTAGCGGGGGGGTCAACCGGGGAGCTGTTTTTT.